The rows below give T cell receptor beta chains drawn from one sample of a study of blood T cell repertoires in COVID-19. Sequencing was performed with immunoSEQ multiplex PCR; in TCRdb, only in-frame clones are kept and a portion is missing. In the table there are a few hundred thousand clones, 84% of which are singletons. Input material: PBMCs or T cells enriched from blood (not recorded which). The receptors here all came from a man between 45 and 60 years old who had recovered from COVID-19. The CDR3 runs from the conserved cysteine through the conserved F or W. The D gene is left open where the match is weak. Expanded clones are given a class, and other clones once, few, many or no size at all.

cdr3_aa: CSASWGGGRETQYF
cdr3_nt: TGCAGTGCTAGTTGGGGCGGGGGGAGAGAGACCCAGTACTTC
j_call: TRBJ2-5
d_call: TRBD2
v_call: TRBV20-1
cdr3_length: 14
clone_size: -

cdr3_aa: CASSVGGSTDTQYF
cdr3_nt: TGTGCCAGCAGCGTAGGTGGCAGCACAGATACGCAGTATTTT
j_call: TRBJ2-3
d_call: -
v_call: TRBV9
cdr3_length: 14
clone_size: -

cdr3_aa: CASSLSGATNEKLFF
cdr3_nt: TGTGCCAGCAGCTTATCAGGTGCAACTAATGAAAAACTGTTTTTT
j_call: TRBJ1-4
d_call: -
v_call: TRBV11-3
cdr3_length: 15
clone_size: -

cdr3_aa: CASSQVQGGGAFF
cdr3_nt: TGTGCCAGCAGCCAAGTTCAGGGAGGGGGAGCTTTCTTT
j_call: TRBJ1-1
d_call: -
v_call: TRBV14
cdr3_length: 13
clone_size: few

cdr3_aa: CASTRVGGQGATAEAFF
cdr3_nt: TGTGCCAGCACGAGGGTGGGGGGACAGGGGGCGACGGCTGAAGCTTTCTTT
j_call: TRBJ1-1
d_call: TRBD1
v_call: TRBV7-8
cdr3_length: 17
clone_size: -

cdr3_aa: CASSAPGETQYF
cdr3_nt: TGTGCCAGCAGCGCCCCCGGGGAGACCCAGTACTTC
j_call: TRBJ2-5
d_call: -
v_call: TRBV3-1/TRBV3-2
cdr3_length: 12
clone_size: -

cdr3_aa: CASSEWGYQPQHF
cdr3_nt: TGTGCCAGCAGTGAATGGGGCTACCAGCCCCAGCATTTT
j_call: TRBJ1-5
d_call: -
v_call: TRBV6-1
cdr3_length: 13
clone_size: once

cdr3_aa: CASSLAGGPLHF
cdr3_nt: TGTGCCAGCAGTTTAGCGGGGGGGCCCCTCCACTTT
j_call: TRBJ1-6
d_call: -
v_call: TRBV12-3/TRBV12-4
cdr3_length: 12
clone_size: few

cdr3_aa: CASSKTNYGYTF
cdr3_nt: TGTGCCAGCAGCAAAACTAACTATGGCTACACCTTC
j_call: TRBJ1-2
d_call: -
v_call: TRBV12-3/TRBV12-4
cdr3_length: 12
clone_size: -

cdr3_aa: CASSSVTGRVDEQYF
cdr3_nt: TGCGCCAGCAGCTCGGTAACAGGGAGGGTCGACGAGCAGTACTTC
j_call: TRBJ2-7
d_call: -
v_call: TRBV5-1
cdr3_length: 15
clone_size: -

cdr3_aa: CASSLADYYGYTF
cdr3_nt: TGCGCCAGCAGCTTGGCCGACTATTATGGCTACACCTTC
j_call: TRBJ1-2
d_call: -
v_call: TRBV5-1
cdr3_length: 13
clone_size: once

cdr3_aa: CASSPAQTSGNTIYF
cdr3_nt: TGTGCCAGCTCACCAGCACAGACCTCTGGAAACACCATATATTTT
j_call: TRBJ1-3
d_call: -
v_call: TRBV18
cdr3_length: 15
clone_size: -

cdr3_aa: CAWTRGQNNQPQHF
cdr3_nt: TGTGCCTGGACAAGGGGTCAGAACAATCAGCCCCAGCATTTT
j_call: TRBJ1-5
d_call: -
v_call: TRBV30
cdr3_length: 14
clone_size: -

cdr3_aa: CASSLPRRRPGGEQYF
cdr3_nt: TGTGCCAGCAGCTTGCCCAGACGGCGGCCGGGTGGGGAGCAGTACTTC
j_call: TRBJ2-7
d_call: -
v_call: TRBV5-8
cdr3_length: 16
clone_size: -

cdr3_aa: CASSLARGAGDTEAFF
cdr3_nt: TGCGCCAGCAGCTTGGCTCGTGGCGCCGGAGACACTGAAGCTTTCTTT
j_call: TRBJ1-1
d_call: -
v_call: TRBV5-1
cdr3_length: 16
clone_size: -

cdr3_aa: CASSPSLGQRNSPLHF
cdr3_nt: TGTGCCAGTAGTCCAAGCTTGGGACAGCGTAATTCACCCCTCCACTTT
j_call: TRBJ1-6
d_call: TRBD1
v_call: TRBV19
cdr3_length: 16
clone_size: -

cdr3_aa: CASSANGVSTEAFF
cdr3_nt: TGTGCCAGTAGTGCGAACGGTGTTTCCACTGAAGCTTTCTTT
j_call: TRBJ1-1
d_call: -
v_call: TRBV19
cdr3_length: 14
clone_size: -

cdr3_aa: CASSVRRDRYNEQFF
cdr3_nt: TGTGCCAGCAGCGTCCGCCGGGACAGATACAATGAGCAGTTCTTC
j_call: TRBJ2-1
d_call: TRBD1
v_call: TRBV7-2
cdr3_length: 15
clone_size: -

cdr3_aa: CASGLEVGHEQYF
cdr3_nt: TGTGCTAGTGGTTTGGAAGTGGGCCACGAGCAGTACTTC
j_call: TRBJ2-7
d_call: -
v_call: TRBV12-5
cdr3_length: 13
clone_size: -

cdr3_aa: CASSLRGELFF
cdr3_nt: TGTGCCAGCAGCCTCCGGGGGGAGCTGTTTTTT
j_call: TRBJ2-2
d_call: -
v_call: TRBV13
cdr3_length: 11
clone_size: few

cdr3_aa: CASSLGGGLEQYF
cdr3_nt: TGCGCCAGCAGCTTGGGGGGAGGGCTCGAGCAGTACTTC
j_call: TRBJ2-7
d_call: TRBD2
v_call: TRBV5-1
cdr3_length: 13
clone_size: once

cdr3_aa: CAWSVGLAGWQETQYF
cdr3_nt: TGTGCCTGGAGTGTAGGGCTAGCGGGGTGGCAAGAGACCCAGTACTTC
j_call: TRBJ2-5
d_call: TRBD2
v_call: TRBV30
cdr3_length: 16
clone_size: -

cdr3_aa: CASSLETSSNQPQHF
cdr3_nt: TGTGCCAGCAGCTTAGAAACCAGTAGCAATCAGCCCCAGCATTTT
j_call: TRBJ1-5
d_call: -
v_call: TRBV7-2
cdr3_length: 15
clone_size: -

cdr3_aa: CATSRVNSLNTEAFF
cdr3_nt: TGTGCCACCAGCAGAGTGAACTCGCTGAACACTGAAGCTTTCTTT
j_call: TRBJ1-1
d_call: -
v_call: TRBV15
cdr3_length: 15
clone_size: -

cdr3_aa: CASSLNTGELFF
cdr3_nt: TGTGCCAGCAGCCTAAACACCGGGGAGCTGTTTTTT
j_call: TRBJ2-2
d_call: -
v_call: TRBV9
cdr3_length: 12
clone_size: -

cdr3_aa: CATYGQGAGELFF
cdr3_nt: TGTGCCACCTACGGACAGGGGGCCGGGGAGCTGTTTTTT
j_call: TRBJ2-2
d_call: TRBD1
v_call: TRBV12-3/TRBV12-4
cdr3_length: 13
clone_size: -

cdr3_aa: CASSWPTTGELFF
cdr3_nt: TGCGCCAGCAGCTGGCCAACCACCGGGGAGCTGTTTTTT
j_call: TRBJ2-2
d_call: -
v_call: TRBV5-1
cdr3_length: 13
clone_size: -

cdr3_aa: CASSESRRGLLHF
cdr3_nt: TGCGCCAGCAGTGAGTCCCGTAGGGGATTACTCCACTTT
j_call: TRBJ1-6
d_call: -
v_call: TRBV10-1
cdr3_length: 13
clone_size: -

cdr3_aa: CASSRDIPNQPQHF
cdr3_nt: TGTGCCAGCAGCCGGGACATACCTAATCAGCCCCAGCATTTT
j_call: TRBJ1-5
d_call: -
v_call: TRBV7-2
cdr3_length: 14
clone_size: few

cdr3_aa: CASSFPGRGGTGELFF
cdr3_nt: TGTGCCAGTAGTTTCCCGGGGAGGGGAGGGACCGGGGAGCTGTTTTTT
j_call: TRBJ2-2
d_call: TRBD2
v_call: TRBV19
cdr3_length: 16
clone_size: -

cdr3_aa: CASSLVAASRDTQYF
cdr3_nt: TGTGCCAGCAGCTTAGTGGCGGCTAGCAGGGATACGCAGTATTTT
j_call: TRBJ2-3
d_call: -
v_call: TRBV7-2
cdr3_length: 15
clone_size: -

cdr3_aa: CASGLVFQGANDEQFF
cdr3_nt: TGTGCTAGTGGTTTGGTTTTCCAGGGGGCCAATGATGAGCAGTTCTTC
j_call: TRBJ2-1
d_call: TRBD1
v_call: TRBV12-5
cdr3_length: 16
clone_size: -

cdr3_aa: CASSLLTGGLYEQYF
cdr3_nt: TGTGCCAGCAGCCTACTAACAGGGGGCCTATACGAGCAGTACTTC
j_call: TRBJ2-7
d_call: TRBD1
v_call: TRBV3-1/TRBV3-2
cdr3_length: 15
clone_size: -

cdr3_aa: CASSPTPLAGGRETQYF
cdr3_nt: TGTGCCAGCAGCCCTACCCCACTAGCGGGAGGGAGAGAGACCCAGTACTTC
j_call: TRBJ2-5
d_call: TRBD2
v_call: TRBV3-1/TRBV3-2
cdr3_length: 17
clone_size: -

cdr3_aa: CASSNVDRGDQPQHF
cdr3_nt: TGTGCCAGCAGCAACGTCGACAGGGGGGATCAGCCCCAGCATTTT
j_call: TRBJ1-5
d_call: TRBD1
v_call: TRBV7-2
cdr3_length: 15
clone_size: -

cdr3_aa: CASSSVEAFF
cdr3_nt: TGTGCCAGCAGCTCCGTCGAGGCTTTCTTT
j_call: TRBJ1-1
d_call: -
v_call: TRBV7-9
cdr3_length: 10
clone_size: -

cdr3_aa: CASSSGAGGYTDTQYF
cdr3_nt: TGTGCCAGCAGCTCGGGAGCGGGGGGCTATACAGATACGCAGTATTTT
j_call: TRBJ2-3
d_call: TRBD2
v_call: TRBV7-6
cdr3_length: 16
clone_size: -

cdr3_aa: CASSRQRGPYNEQFF
cdr3_nt: TGTGCCAGTAGTAGGCAGCGGGGGCCATACAATGAGCAGTTCTTC
j_call: TRBJ2-1
d_call: TRBD2
v_call: TRBV19
cdr3_length: 15
clone_size: once

cdr3_aa: CASSYSLAGPTDTLYF
cdr3_nt: TGTGCCAGCAGTTACTCACTAGCGGGACCCACAGATACGCTGTATTTT
j_call: TRBJ2-3
d_call: TRBD2
v_call: TRBV6-2/TRBV6-3
cdr3_length: 16
clone_size: once

cdr3_aa: CASSLTGTGSSPLHF
cdr3_nt: TGTGCCAGCAGCTTAACCGGGACAGGTTCTTCACCCCTCCACTTT
j_call: TRBJ1-6
d_call: TRBD1
v_call: TRBV7-3
cdr3_length: 15
clone_size: -

cdr3_aa: CASSSLTGANEKLFF
cdr3_nt: TGCGCCAGCAGCTCCCTGACAGGGGCTAATGAAAAACTGTTTTTT
j_call: TRBJ1-4
d_call: TRBD1
v_call: TRBV5-1
cdr3_length: 15
clone_size: -

cdr3_aa: CASAQEGFDPLYGYTF
cdr3_nt: TGTGCTAGTGCCCAAGAGGGCTTCGACCCCCTATATGGCTACACCTTC
j_call: TRBJ1-2
d_call: -
v_call: TRBV12-5
cdr3_length: 16
clone_size: -

cdr3_aa: CAGSGTPYNSPLHF
cdr3_nt: TGTGCCGGTAGTGGGACACCTTATAATTCACCCCTCCACTTT
j_call: TRBJ1-6
d_call: -
v_call: TRBV28
cdr3_length: 14
clone_size: -

cdr3_aa: CASTPSGGKEYF
cdr3_nt: TGTGCCAGCACCCCTAGCGGGGGGAAGGAGTACTTC
j_call: TRBJ2-7
d_call: TRBD2
v_call: TRBV6-5
cdr3_length: 12
clone_size: -

cdr3_aa: CASSLREVFNSPLHF
cdr3_nt: TGCGCCAGCAGCTTGAGGGAGGTATTTAATTCACCCCTCCACTTT
j_call: TRBJ1-6
d_call: -
v_call: TRBV5-1
cdr3_length: 15
clone_size: -

cdr3_aa: CASTRRFRNGAGGVRNTIYF
cdr3_nt: TGTGCCAGCACCCGCAGGTTCCGGAACGGGGCAGGGGGAGTAAGAAACACCATATATTTT
j_call: TRBJ1-3
d_call: -
v_call: TRBV21-1
cdr3_length: 20
clone_size: -

cdr3_aa: CASSTGTHSTDTQYF
cdr3_nt: TGTGCCAGCAGCACCGGGACTCATAGCACAGATACGCAGTATTTT
j_call: TRBJ2-3
d_call: -
v_call: TRBV5-6
cdr3_length: 15
clone_size: -

cdr3_aa: CASGERASGVGELFF
cdr3_nt: TGTGCCAGCGGGGAACGTGCTTCCGGGGTCGGGGAGCTGTTTTTT
j_call: TRBJ2-2
d_call: -
v_call: TRBV2
cdr3_length: 15
clone_size: -

cdr3_aa: CSASGQGAEAFF
cdr3_nt: TGCAGTGCTAGTGGACAGGGAGCTGAAGCTTTCTTT
j_call: TRBJ1-1
d_call: TRBD1
v_call: TRBV20-1
cdr3_length: 12
clone_size: -

cdr3_aa: CATSDAVAGEVGDTQYF
cdr3_nt: TGTGCCACCAGTGATGCCGTAGCGGGAGAGGTGGGAGATACGCAGTATTTT
j_call: TRBJ2-3
d_call: TRBD2
v_call: TRBV24-1
cdr3_length: 17
clone_size: -

cdr3_aa: CASSLFAGNCPTGTLVKNQPQHF
cdr3_nt: TGTGCCAGCAGTTTATTCGCCGGCAATTGTCCGACAGGGACTTTGGTAAAAAATCAGCCCCAGCATTTT
j_call: TRBJ1-5
d_call: TRBD1
v_call: TRBV27
cdr3_length: 23
clone_size: -

cdr3_aa: CASTGGLTSGGELFF
cdr3_nt: TGTGCCAGCACGGGGGGGCTTACCTCTGGCGGGGAGCTGTTTTTT
j_call: TRBJ2-2
d_call: TRBD2
v_call: TRBV9
cdr3_length: 15
clone_size: -

cdr3_aa: CSVGAGALYGYTF
cdr3_nt: TGCAGCGTTGGAGCAGGGGCGCTCTATGGCTACACCTTC
j_call: TRBJ1-2
d_call: -
v_call: TRBV29-1
cdr3_length: 13
clone_size: -

cdr3_aa: CASSQVGGVYGYTF
cdr3_nt: TGTGCCAGCAGCCAAGTCGGAGGGGTATATGGCTACACCTTC
j_call: TRBJ1-2
d_call: -
v_call: TRBV3-1/TRBV3-2
cdr3_length: 14
clone_size: few

cdr3_aa: CASRLDRYSYEQYF
cdr3_nt: TGTGCCAGCAGATTGGACAGATACTCCTACGAGCAGTACTTC
j_call: TRBJ2-7
d_call: -
v_call: TRBV7-2
cdr3_length: 14
clone_size: -

cdr3_aa: CASSIFPFADTQYF
cdr3_nt: TGTGCCAGTAGTATTTTCCCTTTCGCAGATACGCAGTATTTT
j_call: TRBJ2-3
d_call: -
v_call: TRBV19
cdr3_length: 14
clone_size: -

cdr3_aa: CASSPGGGTYEQYF
cdr3_nt: TGTGCCAGCTCACCAGGGGGGGGAACTTACGAGCAGTACTTC
j_call: TRBJ2-7
d_call: TRBD2
v_call: TRBV18
cdr3_length: 14
clone_size: -